Shown below are 22 T cell receptor beta chains from a single sample sequenced in a study of T cells in Graves' hyperthyroidism and ophthalmopathy. Authors of the study amplified TCR beta CDR3 regions from RNA transcripts. When the TCR CDR3 underwent first-round RT-PCR, the HTBI primer set was used. Using its own MiXCR run on the multiplex PCR reads, TCRdb lists one record per CDR3 protein. The data show under 750,000 distinct CDR3 sequences, with 18% seen just once and around 17% held by the top ten. The sequenced material came from blood. All receptors come from a woman aged 45-65 years with Graves' hyperthyroidism that later progressed to Graves' ophthalmopathy.

DNA for the CDR3: TGTGCCAGCAGCTTGCTCAGGGGCTCTGGAAACACCATATATTTT. It codes for CASSLLRGSGNTIYF. The chain uses TRBV5-8 and TRBJ1-3; D perhaps matches TRBD1 (6 bases). Germline CDR1 is SGHTS and CDR2 is YDEGEE. Trimming took 1 base from V and 0 from J, leaving 8 bases between them. The CDR3 is 15 amino acids.

The V and J genes are TRBV10-3 and TRBJ2-5, with D possibly TRBD1 on 5 matching bases. The CDR3 length is 14 residues. The germline V gene encodes CDR1 ENHRY and CDR2 SYGVKD. Trimming took off 3 bases at V and 4 bases at J, with 12 bases between the two ends. For the CDR3, the DNA is TGTGCCATCAGTGAAGGCAGGGCTAGAGAGACCCAGTACTTC. Its protein product is CAISEGRARETQYF.

This clonotype was observed a handful of times. V is TRBV5-1 and J is TRBJ2-3; unclear D gene. The CDR3 runs to 12 residues. CDR1 is SGHRS, CDR2 YFSETQ, per germline. V lost 1 base to trimming and J lost 6 bases, with 6 bases between them. The CDR3 coding sequence is TGCGCCAGCAGCTTGTTGAGGGATACGCAGTATTTT. Translated: CASSLLRDTQYF. The whole variable domain, remainder taken from reference TRBV5-1 and TRBJ2-3, is KAGVTQTPRYLIKTRGQQVTLSCSPISGHRSVSWYQQTPGQGLQFLFEYFSETQRNKGNFPGRFSGRQFSNSRSEMNVSTLELGDSALYLCASSLLRDTQYFGPGTRLTVL.

The V gene is TRBV24-1, the J gene TRBJ2-1, with 9 bases fitting TRBD1. In germline, CDR1 is KGHDR, CDR2 SFDVKD. V was pared by 4 bases and J by 6 bases, with 6 bases of the junction left unmatched. The length of the CDR3 is 15 residues. CDR3 sequence: CATSEPGTGFNEQFF. DNA of the CDR3: TGTGCCACCAGTGAACCCGGGACAGGGTTCAATGAGCAGTTCTTC.

This clonotype was observed at least ten times. This chain connects TRBV20-1 to TRBJ1-5; D is unclear. Trimming cost V 3 bases and J 4 bases, with 10 bases left between them. This CDR3 is 13 amino acids long. The V gene's germline CDR1 is DFQATT and CDR2 SNEGSKA (reference sequence). CDR3 coding DNA: TGCAGTGCTAGTACGGGGAGTAATCAGCCCCAGCATTTT. It translates to CSASTGSNQPQHF.

In its sample, this clonotype was seen a few times. The chain couples TRBV7-9 to TRBJ1-5; D remains ambiguous. V was pared by 0 bases and J by 0 bases, with 9 bases between. CDR3 size: 16 residues. CDR1 and CDR2 from the germline V gene are SEHNR and FQNEAQ (reference sequence). The DNA for the CDR3 is TGTGCCAGCAGCTTAGCGCGGGGATATAGCAATCAGCCCCAGCATTTT. Protein product: CASSLARGYSNQPQHF.

This clonotype was seen a few times. The DNA for the CDR3 is TGCAGTGCTAGAACCGAGTTTGCTGAAGCTTTCTTT. Its protein product is CSARTEFAEAFF. V gene TRBV20-1 combines with J gene TRBJ1-1; D not resolved. Trimming pared 2 bases from V and 6 bases from J, leaving 10 bases between. This CDR3 is 12 amino acids long. Per germline, CDR1 DFQATT and CDR2 SNEGSKA (reference sequence).

This clonotype turned up a few times. The chain links TRBV5-8 to TRBJ1-1; D is perhaps TRBD1 (5 bases). CDR1 is SGHTS, CDR2 YDEGEE, per germline. V lost 0 bases and J lost 4, with 16 bases in between. There are 16 residues in the CDR3. This chain's CDR3 is CASSLVGEGRGTEAFF. CDR3 DNA: TGTGCCAGCAGCTTGGTCGGAGAGGGGAGGGGCACTGAAGCTTTCTTT.

In this sample, this clonotype turned up a few times. V usage is TRBV6-5 and J usage is TRBJ2-7, with 8 bases identical to TRBD2. The CDR3 is 17 residues long. Germline V CDR1 and CDR2: MNHEY, SVGAGI. Trimming at V came to 0 bases and at J to 4 bases, leaving 11 bases not matched to a gene. The CDR3 bases are TGTGCCAGCAGTTACTCCCCAAGCGGGGGCGATTATTACGAGCAGTACTTC. Translating it yields CASSYSPSGGDYYEQYF.

The sample holds a few counts of this clonotype. The chain links TRBV7-2 to TRBJ2-7; D not certain. This CDR3 is 12 amino acids long. Trimming shortened V by 5 bases and J by 5 bases, and 10 bases separated the two germline ends. Germline CDR1 and CDR2: SGHTA and FQGNSA. CDR3 residues: CASSAPDHEQYF. CDR3 bases: TGTGCCAGCAGCGCTCCGGATCACGAGCAGTACTTC. Together with reference TRBV7-2 and TRBJ2-7, the CDR3 gives the full variable domain: GAGVSQSPSNKVTEKGKDVELRCDPISGHTALYWYRQSLGQGLEFLIYFQGNSAPDKSGLPSDRFSAERTGGSVSTLTIQRTQQEDSAVYLCASSAPDHEQYFGPGTRLTVT.

This clonotype showed up just a few times. This chain connects TRBV5-1 to TRBJ2-5; 12 bases match TRBD2. Germline V lookup: CDR1 SGHRS, CDR2 YFSETQ. The CDR3 loop spans 16 amino acids. The V segment lost 2 bases and the J segment 4 bases; nucleotides outside the gene matches: 6. CDR3 sequence: CASSFGLAGRGETQYF. In DNA form, the CDR3 reads TGCGCCAGCAGCTTTGGACTAGCGGGGAGGGGAGAGACCCAGTACTTC.

This clonotype showed up just a few times. CDR3 sequence (DNA): TGCAGTGCTCCGAGGGGGGGGCAAACCGGGGAGCTGTTTTTT. It codes for CSAPRGGQTGELFF. The chain uses TRBV20-1 and TRBJ2-2; tentative D call: TRBD2 (7 bases). CDR1 DFQATT and CDR2 SNEGSKA come from the germline V gene (reference sequence). The V gene lost 5 bases and the J gene lost 5 bases, with 15 bases spanning the gap. The CDR3 extends over 14 amino acids.

This clonotype appeared a few times. The chain has TRBV7-9 and TRBJ1-1, with D unresolved. The CDR3 has 13 amino acids. Trimming pared 3 bases from V and 3 bases from J, leaving 8 bases between. CDR1 and CDR2 from the germline V gene are SEHNR and FQNEAQ (reference sequence). The CDR3 region has the DNA TGTGCCAGCAGCTTTATTTCCGACACTGAAGCTTTCTTT. Its protein product is CASSFISDTEAFF.

This clonotype showed up just a few times. The chain employs TRBV5-8 and TRBJ2-3, with D perhaps matching TRBD1 or TRBD2 (5 bases each). Germline V gene lookup returns CDR1 SGHTS and CDR2 YDEGEE. V was shortened by 4 bases and J by 0 bases, with 12 bases between the two germline ends. The CDR3 is 15 amino acids. The CDR3 region has the DNA TGTGCCAGCAGCATCGGGACGGCTAGCACAGATACGCAGTATTTT. Its protein product is CASSIGTASTDTQYF.

This clonotype was detected only a few times. This rearrangement joins TRBV12-3 or TRBV12-4 to TRBJ2-5; D is possibly TRBD1 or TRBD2 (5 bases each). The CDR3 loop spans 15 amino acids. Trimming took 3 bases from V and 3 from J, leaving 14 bases between them. CDR3 in amino acids: CASSFGARLEETQYF. CDR3 DNA: TGTGCCAGCAGTTTCGGGGCCCGGTTAGAAGAGACCCAGTACTTC.

The chain has TRBV4-2 and TRBJ1-2, with D possibly TRBD1 on 6 matching bases. CDR3 length: 14 amino acids. V was pared by 2 bases and J by 8 bases, with 15 bases between. CDR1 and CDR2 (germline): LGHNA, YNFKEQ. The CDR3 loop is CASSQPTGFYGYTF. The CDR3 DNA is TGTGCCAGCAGCCAACCGACAGGCTTCTACGGCTACACCTTC.

CDR3 in DNA: TGTGCCAGCAGCTTAACCGCTCAGACAGGGGCGGGGAAACTGTTTTTT. Its translation: CASSLTAQTGAGKLFF. The rearrangement links TRBV7-8 to TRBJ2-2; 8 nucleotides align to TRBD1. Germline loops: CDR1 SGHVS, CDR2 FQNEAQ. The CDR3 totals 16 residues. Trimming at V came to 2 bases and at J to 14 bases, leaving 16 bases not matched to a gene.

The chain uses TRBV12-3 or TRBV12-4 and TRBJ2-4; tentatively, D is TRBD1 (5 bases). The CDR3 contains 13 residues. The V gene lost 2 bases and the J gene lost 9 bases, with 11 bases spanning the gap. The CDR3 loop is CASSLNRLSIQYF. CDR3 nucleotide sequence: TGTGCCAGCAGTTTAAACAGGCTGAGCATTCAGTACTTC.

This clonotype was seen repeatedly, ten times or more. The chain couples TRBV20-1 to TRBJ2-5; 11 bases are a match to TRBD2. The germline V gene encodes CDR1 DFQATT and CDR2 SNEGSKA (reference sequence). This CDR3 has 13 amino acids. The J segment lost 3 bases and the V segment lost 6 bases, leaving 3 bases of the junction unmatched. CDR3 residues: CSALLAGEETQYF. CDR3 in DNA: TGCAGTGCCTTACTAGCGGGGGAAGAGACCCAGTACTTC.

This clonotype was recorded at least ten times. The chain carries TRBV3-1 and TRBJ2-7; 8 bases are shared with TRBD1. Per germline, CDR1 LGHDT and CDR2 YNNKEL (reference sequence). The V segment lost 7 bases and the J segment 2 bases; nucleotides outside the gene matches: 7. The CDR3 extends over 14 amino acids. Here the CDR3 DNA reads TGTGCCAGCACCCCATCAGGGGGCCCCTACGAGCAGTACTTC. Amino acids: CASTPSGGPYEQYF.

This clonotype has more than one count but fewer than ten. This rearrangement joins TRBV20-1 to TRBJ2-1; D remains ambiguous. CDR3 length equals 15 residues. In germline, CDR1 is DFQATT, CDR2 SNEGSKA (reference sequence). The V end lost 0 bases, the J end lost 4 bases, and 13 bases lay between the germline ends. The CDR3 loop is CSARDPQASYNEQFF. CDR3 bases: TGCAGTGCTAGAGATCCCCAGGCGAGTTACAATGAGCAGTTCTTC.

This clonotype was seen a handful of times. This chain uses TRBV10-3 with TRBJ2-5; tentative D call: TRBD2 (5 bases). Per germline, CDR1 ENHRY and CDR2 SYGVKD. The CDR3 extends over 15 amino acids. The germline V and J ends were trimmed by 3 bases and 5 bases, with 16 bases remaining between them. The DNA for the CDR3 is TGTGCCATCAGTGAAGGAGGCGCATCGGGGGAGACCCAGTACTTC. Translating gives CAISEGGASGETQYF.